The 11 T cell receptor beta chains listed next were all sequenced from one sample in a study of blood T cells in healthy people across ages. PCR was performed a second time for about 6 to 11 cycles using a sample-barcoded 5' primer and a J-beta primer mix. TCRdb re-derived calls from the 5' RACE reads in MiXCR, one entry per CDR3 protein. The sample comprises over 500,000 distinct CDR3 sequences, over 40% of which are singletons, and approximately 13% rests with the top ten. Input material: blood. The receptors come from a woman older than 75 in good health.

This clonotype has at least ten counts. The J gene is TRBJ1-6, the V gene TRBV15, with 8 bases fitting TRBD1. The CDR3 runs to 14 residues. Trimming took 2 bases from V and 10 from J; bases not matched to a gene: 4. The germline V gene has CDR1 LNHNV and CDR2 YYDKDF (reference sequence). CDR3 sequence: CATSRPDRGSPLHF. The CDR3 DNA reads TGTGCCACCAGCAGACCCGACAGGGGCTCACCCCTCCACTTT.

The chain carries TRBV12-5 and TRBJ1-2; TRBD1 matches 9 bases. This CDR3 comprises 13 residues. Per the germline V gene, CDR1 is LGHNT and CDR2 is FRNRAP. Losses at the gene ends were 6 bases for V and 5 bases for J; bases not matched to a gene: 4. CDR3 amino acids: CASGRGTGYGYTF. CDR3 sequence (DNA): TGTGCTAGTGGCAGAGGGACAGGGTATGGCTACACCTTC.

This clonotype was seen a handful of times. The chain links TRBV7-3 to TRBJ1-1, with a possible D match to TRBD1 (5 bases). CDR1 SGHTA and CDR2 FQGTGA come from the germline V gene. The ends were cut back, 2 bases at V and 8 bases at J, with 12 bases in the middle. This CDR3 is built from 13 residues. The CDR3: CASSLRQGGEAFF. For the CDR3, the DNA is TGTGCCAGCAGCTTACGGCAGGGCGGCGAAGCTTTCTTT. The whole variable domain, remainder taken from reference TRBV7-3 and TRBJ1-1, is GAGVSQTPSNKVTEKGKYVELRCDPISGHTALYWYRQSLGQGPEFLIYFQGTGAADDSGLPNDRFFAVRPEGSVSTLKIQRTERGDSAVYLCASSLRQGGEAFFGQGTRLTVV.

The chain couples TRBV4-1 to TRBJ2-4; D is uncertain. The DNA end is more similar to TRBJ2-7, so the J call may be wrong. The germline V gene encodes CDR1 MGHRA and CDR2 YSYEKL. The length of the CDR3 is 14 residues. In nucleotides, the CDR3 is TGCGCCAGCAGCCAGCCCTTGACGGGCTACGAGCAGTACTTC. The encoded protein is CASSQPLTGYEQYF.

In regard to this clonotype: A much larger clone lies a single base off, so this may be a read error. J is TRBJ2-5 and V is TRBV5-1; the match to TRBD1 covers 8 bases. CDR1 is SGHRS and CDR2 is YFSETQ in the germline V gene. There are 18 residues in the CDR3. V lost 4 bases, J lost 11 bases, and 25 bases stayed unmatched. DNA for the CDR3: TGCGCCAGCAGCGCCGACAGGGGACTTCGGGACCTTCCCTACAAGCAGTACTTC. This encodes CASSADRGLRDLPYKQYF.

V is TRBV29-1 and J is TRBJ2-3, with 9 bases that match TRBD1. The CDR3 totals 13 residues. J lost 3 bases, V lost 8 bases, and 6 bases had no gene match. Per the germline V gene, CDR1 is SQVTM and CDR2 is ANQGSEA. CDR3 DNA: TGCAGCACCGACAGGGGGGAAACAGATACGCAGTATTTT. It translates to CSTDRGETDTQYF.

This clonotype was counted ten times or more. The J gene is TRBJ2-3, the V gene TRBV6-4; D is uncertain. This CDR3 spans 14 amino acids. Germline values: CDR1 MRHNA, CDR2 SNTAGT. The V gene lost 6 bases and the J gene lost 1 base, with 11 bases spanning the gap. The CDR3: CASRPHQRTDTQYF. CDR3 in DNA: TGTGCCAGCAGACCTCACCAGCGCACAGATACGCAGTATTTT.

The chain links TRBV11-2 to TRBJ2-5, with D possibly being TRBD1 (6 bases). The CDR3 runs to 13 residues. Trimming cost V 6 bases and J 3 bases, with 11 bases left between them. Germline CDR1 reads SGHAT; CDR2 reads FQNNGV. DNA for the CDR3: TGTGCCAGCAGGAACCCAGGGGAAGAGACCCAGTACTTC. This codes for CASRNPGEETQYF.

This clonotype appeared a few times. The V and J genes are TRBV20-1 and TRBJ1-1, with no clear D. Germline CDR1 reads DFQATT; CDR2 reads SNEGSKA (reference sequence). Trimming shortened V by 3 bases and J by 7 bases, and 15 bases separated the two germline ends. There are 13 residues in the CDR3. CDR3 residues: CSARVRTDHEAFF. CDR3 nucleotide sequence: TGCAGTGCTAGGGTCCGGACCGACCATGAAGCTTTCTTT.

This clonotype was seen repeatedly, ten times or more. The chain carries TRBV5-1 and TRBJ2-5, with a weak D call TRBD1 (6 bases). Per germline, CDR1 SGHRS and CDR2 YFSETQ. V was shortened by 2 bases and J by 5 bases, with 13 bases between the two germline ends. The CDR3 totals 14 residues. The CDR3 region is CASSFNRAGETQYF. In nucleotides, the CDR3 is TGCGCCAGCAGCTTTAACAGGGCTGGCGAGACCCAGTACTTC.

The CDR3 spells CASSPGGASEYNEQFF. CDR3 DNA sequence: TGTGCCAGCAGCCCGGGGGGGGCTAGCGAATACAATGAGCAGTTCTTC. The chain has TRBV7-8 and TRBJ2-1; 8 bases align to TRBD2. The germline V gene has CDR1 SGHVS and CDR2 FQNEAQ. V lost 5 bases, J lost 4 bases, and 10 bases stayed unmatched. This CDR3 has 16 residues.